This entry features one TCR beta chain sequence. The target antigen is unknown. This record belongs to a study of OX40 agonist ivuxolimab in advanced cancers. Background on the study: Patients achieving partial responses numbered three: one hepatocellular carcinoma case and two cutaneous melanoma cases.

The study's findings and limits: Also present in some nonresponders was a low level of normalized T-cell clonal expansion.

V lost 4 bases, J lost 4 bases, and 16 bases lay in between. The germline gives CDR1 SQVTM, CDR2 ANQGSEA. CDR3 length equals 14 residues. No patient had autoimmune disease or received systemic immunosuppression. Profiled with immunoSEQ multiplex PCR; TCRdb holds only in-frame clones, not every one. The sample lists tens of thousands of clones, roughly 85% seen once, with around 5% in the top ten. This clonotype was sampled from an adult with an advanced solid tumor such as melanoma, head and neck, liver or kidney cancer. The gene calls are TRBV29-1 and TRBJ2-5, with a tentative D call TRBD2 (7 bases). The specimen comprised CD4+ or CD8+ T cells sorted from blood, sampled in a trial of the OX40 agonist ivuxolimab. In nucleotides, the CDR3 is TGCAGCGTTGTAGCGGGCCTAGGGGGAGAGACCCAGTACTTC. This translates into CSVVAGLGGETQYF.